This T cell receptor beta chain is from a study of blood T cell repertoires in COVID-19. The overall study: Acute and convalescent COVID-19 specimens originated in the United States, Italy and Spain. The analysed material was cDNA or gDNA that came from T cells, B-cell-depleted T cells, or PBMCs.

The germline V and J ends were trimmed by 0 bases and 4 bases, with 9 bases remaining between them. Looked up from germline, CDR1 is GTSNPN and CDR2 is SVGIG (reference sequence). The CDR3 totals 13 residues. This clone was recorded a few times. In the study's own analysis: Reference gene primer amplification gave nucleated cell count estimates. TCRdb's copy holds only in-frame clones and misses some; the assay was immunoSEQ multiplex PCR. V and J calls and clone size come straight from that table; D and trimming were deduced from the DNA. The table lists about 170,000 clones, roughly four fifths of them singletons.

This receptor was taken from a human donor with acute or convalescent COVID-19. The donor label of this sample is uncertain. This chain connects TRBV30 to TRBJ1-1; possible D gene TRBD1, 6 bases. The sample consisted of peripheral blood. As DNA, the CDR3 is TGTGCCTGGAGTGTTGGCAGGGGCACTGAAGCTTTCTTT. Protein product: CAWSVGRGTEAFF.